The present TCR beta chain was sequenced within a study of OX40 agonist ivuxolimab in advanced cancers. Broadly, across the study: The costimulatory receptor OX40 (CD134) was targeted by ivuxolimab, a fully human IgG2 agonistic monoclonal antibody. The paper covers the monotherapy dose-escalation part of the phase I ivuxolimab trial, which included N ≈ 57 patients. Three dose-escalation patients achieved partial responses, one with hepatocellular carcinoma and two with cutaneous melanoma. Intravenous ivuxolimab was administered to patients every 2 weeks at six dose levels: 0.01, 0.1, 0.3, 1.5, 3 and 10 mg/kg. The purpose of peripheral TCRbeta sequencing was to test whether ivuxolimab changed TCR sequence diversity and led to clonal T-cell expansion. In the dose-escalation cohort, nearly 85% of patients were male, and the mean age was 60 years with a range of about 20 to 90. Of the approximately 50 dose-escalation patients, hepatocellular carcinoma was present in about 19, melanoma in roughly 15, renal cell carcinoma in 9 and head and neck cancer in 9. Patients were allowed to have had prior anti-PD-1, anti-PD-L1 or anti-CTLA-4 therapy, and less than 45% of the dose-escalation patients had previously received checkpoint inhibitors. Overall results and qualifications from the work: Antigen specificity was not determined for the clonally expanded peripheral T cells. Partial responders in the 0.1-3.0 mg/kg groups had among the lowest normalized peripheral clonal expansion, especially among CD8+ T cells. Low levels of normalized T-cell clonal expansion were also seen in some patients who did not respond. Clonal expansion of both CD4+ and CD8+ blood T cells was observed from baseline to week 6 at doses 0.1 to 3.0 mg/kg. After ivuxolimab, more expanded clones were found on average in CD8+ T cells than in CD4+ T cells.

Genomic DNA was extracted from sorted cells for sequencing of the TCRbeta CDR3 region. The immunoSEQ Assay was used for sequencing of TCRbeta CDR3 regions. Here the immuneACCESS table is served through TCRdb, limited to in-frame sequences with V and J called. Missing clones are a known gap in these copies; in checked studies unresolved V genes cover under half, and the rest lacks a known reason. A total of some 10,000 clones appear in this sample, 77% of them only once. Together, the top ten hold around 28% of the sample. Unmatched junction bases come to 3, with V trimmed by 1 base and J by 0 bases. Reading the germline V gene gives CDR1 SNHLY and CDR2 FYNNEI. The CDR3, cysteine through phenylalanine, is 16 amino acids long. The kept DNA is CDR3 alone, 48 bases in frame from the first base. Patients with a history of autoimmune disease or receiving systemic immunosuppression were excluded from the trial. Peripheral blood for TCR sequencing was drawn from every dose cohort at baseline, at cycle 4 day 1 and at cycle 7 day 1. The samples were taken from a phase I, first-in-human, multicenter, open-label dose-escalation trial of ivuxolimab. Adults with locally advanced or metastatic melanoma, renal cell carcinoma, hepatocellular carcinoma or head and neck squamous cell carcinoma were enrolled in the trial. Before TCR sequencing, CD4+ T cells and CD8+ T cells were sorted from peripheral blood as separate populations.

As for this clone: Its antigen remains unidentified. Possible read error: a much larger clone is one base away. This CDR3 is also generated by other DNA sequences in the sample.

The sequence was obtained from an adult with an advanced solid tumor such as melanoma, head and neck, liver or kidney cancer. This sequence uses TRBV2 and TRBJ2-7; a stretch of 10 junction bases matches TRBD2. The sample in question was CD4+ or CD8+ T cells sorted from blood, obtained in a trial of the OX40 agonist ivuxolimab. The bases are TGTGCCAGCAGTGAAGGGACTAGCGGATTCTCCTACGAGCAGTACTTC. It is translated as CASSEGTSGFSYEQYF. Joined to the reference TRBV2 and TRBJ2-7 proteins, this CDR3 gives the full variable domain: EPEVTQTPSHQVTQMGQEVILRCVPISNHLYFYWYRQILGQKVEFLVSFYNNEISEKSEIFDDQFSVERPDGSNFTLKIRSTKLEDSAMYFCASSEGTSGFSYEQYFGPGTRLTVT.